Presented here are 19 T cell receptor beta chains from one specimen sequenced in a study of T-cell memory formation after mild COVID-19. One entry per CDR3 protein results from TCRdb running MiXCR on the 5' RACE reads. The sample records roughly 310,000 distinct CDR3 sequences, less than 20% being singletons. Sequenced material: PBMCs or a T cell subset sorted from them (not recorded which). The receptors were sampled from a man aged 18 to 29 who had mild COVID-19 (a few samples of this study predate the infection). Cell type and time point are not known.

This clonotype was seen more than once but under ten times. The chain couples TRBV7-9 to TRBJ2-2; 9 bases match TRBD2. This CDR3 is 15 amino acids long. In germline, CDR1 is SEHNR, CDR2 FQNEAQ (reference sequence). Trimming cost V 3 bases and J 4 bases; bases outside gene matches: 3. The CDR3 DNA is TGTGCCAGCAGCTTCCTAGCGGGGCTCACCGGGGAGCTGTTTTTT. Amino acids: CASSFLAGLTGELFF.

The chain carries TRBV7-9 and TRBJ1-5; D not resolved. This CDR3 contains 15 residues. Germline CDR1 and CDR2: SEHNR and FQNEAQ (reference sequence). V lost 5 bases and J 7 bases, leaving 18 bases between the germline ends. Here the CDR3 reads CASSPGETMLQPQHF. The CDR3 coding sequence is TGTGCCAGCAGCCCCGGGGAGACCATGTTGCAGCCCCAGCATTTT.

This clonotype has only a few counts. The rearrangement joins TRBV27 to TRBJ2-7, with D unresolved. The CDR3 extends over 14 amino acids. Germline lookup yields CDR1 MNHEY and CDR2 SMNVEV (reference sequence). V was shortened by 5 bases and J by 3 bases, with 14 bases between the two germline ends. The CDR3 nucleotides are TGTGCCAGCAGTCCCAGGCAGGCTTACTACGAGCAGTACTTC. Translated: CASSPRQAYYEQYF.

The J gene is TRBJ2-3, the V gene TRBV5-4, with 10 bases aligning to TRBD1. The CDR3 is 15 amino acids. Looked up from germline, CDR1 is SGHNT and CDR2 is YYREEE (reference sequence). Germline trimming cut 3 bases from V and 10 bases from J; bases unmatched to any gene: 11. This CDR3 is CASSSGQGFAKAQYF. Here the CDR3 DNA reads TGTGCCAGCAGCTCGGGACAGGGGTTTGCTAAGGCGCAGTATTTT.

In this sample, this clonotype turned up a few times. This rearrangement joins TRBV7-2 to TRBJ1-2; weak D call: TRBD1 (6 bases). The CDR3 sequence is 14 residues long. CDR1 and CDR2 (germline): SGHTA, FQGNSA. Trimming pared 3 bases from V and 6 bases from J, leaving 14 bases between. This CDR3 is CASSFMDGGHGYTF. The CDR3 nucleotides are TGTGCCAGCAGCTTTATGGACGGGGGGCATGGCTACACCTTC.

CDR3 protein: CASSYSKQGGTEAFF. The CDR3 nucleotides read TGTGCCAGCAGTTACTCGAAACAGGGGGGGACTGAAGCTTTCTTT. This chain uses TRBV6-5 with TRBJ1-1, with TRBD1 matching 8 bases. CDR1 and CDR2 (germline): MNHEY, SVGAGI. The CDR3 is 15 amino acids. V shed 0 bases and J 5 bases; nucleotides not matched to a gene: 5.

This clonotype was seen more than once but under ten times. The chain links TRBV7-3 to TRBJ2-2; D is uncertain. The germline V and J ends were trimmed by 2 bases and 6 bases, with 7 bases remaining between them. The CDR3 runs 13 residues. Germline assignment: CDR1 SGHTA and CDR2 FQGTGA. The chain's CDR3 is CASSLADPGELFF. The CDR3 DNA reads as TGTGCCAGCAGCTTAGCGGATCCCGGGGAGCTGTTTTTT.

V gene TRBV7-9 combines with J gene TRBJ1-1; D possibly corresponds to TRBD1 (5 bases). V was cut by 5 bases and J by 2 bases, with 18 bases left in between. The CDR3 extends over 16 amino acids. Germline V CDR1 and CDR2: SEHNR, FQNEAQ (reference sequence). This CDR3 reads CASSPLPRGVNTEAFF. CDR3 DNA sequence: TGTGCCAGCAGCCCCCTACCGCGGGGCGTAAACACTGAAGCTTTCTTT.

This clonotype was seen a handful of times. The chain employs TRBV12-3 or TRBV12-4 and TRBJ2-2, with TRBD1 identical over 9 bases. CDR3 length equals 15 residues. V trimming: 7 bases; J trimming: 5 bases; junction bases outside the gene matches: 8. CDR3 residues: CASTSPGTGTGELFF. In DNA form, the CDR3 reads TGTGCCAGCACCAGTCCGGGGACAGGGACCGGGGAGCTGTTTTTT.

This clonotype appeared a single time. CDR3 sequence: CASSDTGRNEQFF. The CDR3 region has the DNA TGTGCCAGCAGTGACACAGGGAGGAATGAGCAGTTCTTC. The rearrangement links TRBV6-4 to TRBJ2-1; D could derive from TRBD1 or TRBD2 (6 bases each). The CDR3 spans 13 residues. The V and J ends lost 2 bases and 7 bases respectively, with 9 bases between them. Germline CDR1 and CDR2: MRHNA and SNTAGT.

The chain joins TRBV20-1 to TRBJ1-2, with 12 nucleotides matching TRBD1. Trimming removed 6 bases from V and 7 bases from J; junction bases left unmatched: 6. The CDR3 sequence is 13 residues long. Germline assignment: CDR1 DFQATT and CDR2 SNEGSKA (reference sequence). The CDR3 region is CSAPGQGAFGYTF. The CDR3 DNA reads as TGCAGTGCCCCGGGACAGGGGGCATTTGGCTACACCTTC.

Only a few counts were recorded for this clonotype. This chain uses TRBV7-9 with TRBJ1-5; unclear D gene. Germline CDR1 reads SEHNR; CDR2 reads FQNEAQ (reference sequence). With 5 bases removed from V and 4 bases from J, the gap between germline ends came to 24 bases. CDR3 length: 18 amino acids. CDR3 coding DNA: TGTGCCAGCAGCCCGCTGGCGTCGAGGATGGTTAGGAATCAGCCCCAGCATTTT. Its translation: CASSPLASRMVRNQPQHF.

The V and J genes are TRBV6-2 or TRBV6-3 and TRBJ1-2; D perhaps matches TRBD1 (5 bases). The CDR3 contains 12 residues. V lost 2 bases to trimming and J lost 7 bases, with 8 bases between them. Germline V gene sequence: CDR1 MNHEY, CDR2 SVGEGT. This CDR3 reads CASSYRTGGYTF. The DNA for the CDR3 is TGTGCCAGCAGTTACAGAACAGGTGGCTACACCTTC.

V and J are TRBV6-6 and TRBJ1-2; TRBD1 agrees at 7 bases. The trim removed 0 bases at V and 6 bases at J, leaving 7 bases unmatched. The CDR3 contains 15 residues. Germline V gives CDR1 MNHNY, CDR2 SVGAGI (reference sequence). The CDR3 coding sequence is TGTGCCAGCAGTTACTCGAAGGGGGCGTTGAATGGCTACACCTTC. This encodes CASSYSKGALNGYTF.

The rearrangement links TRBV18 to TRBJ1-6; D might be TRBD1 (5 bases). CDR1 is KGHSH, CDR2 LQKENI, per germline. V lost 6 bases and J 9 bases, leaving 12 bases between the germline ends. The CDR3 is 13 residues long. DNA for the CDR3: TGTGCCAGCTCGGGAATGGGACCTTCACCCCTCCACTTT. This encodes CASSGMGPSPLHF.

Many counts were recorded for this clonotype. V usage is TRBV4-1 and J usage is TRBJ1-2; D gene unclear. V lost 3 bases and J lost 5, with 7 bases in between. This CDR3 region has 12 residues. Germline CDR1 and CDR2: MGHRA and YSYEKL. This CDR3 reads CASSHSSYGYTF. The DNA for the CDR3 is TGCGCCAGCAGCCACTCATCGTATGGCTACACCTTC.

This clonotype has only a few counts. This sequence joins TRBV27 and TRBJ2-7, with a possible D match to TRBD2 (8 bases). Trimming pared 3 bases from V and 7 bases from J, leaving 19 bases between. CDR1 MNHEY and CDR2 SMNVEV come from the germline V gene (reference sequence). The CDR3 loop spans 15 amino acids. Here the CDR3 reads CASSFLGRGLWEQYF. DNA of the CDR3: TGTGCCAGCAGTTTCCTCGGGAGGGGGCTTTGGGAGCAGTACTTC.

The V and J genes are TRBV4-1 and TRBJ2-3; a possible D gene is TRBD1 (6 bases). Between the trimmed V and J ends, which lost 0 bases and 7 bases, there was a span of 20 bases. This CDR3 is 17 amino acids long. CDR1 is MGHRA and CDR2 is YSYEKL in the germline V gene. CDR3: CASSQDKRSKGGYTQYF. DNA for the CDR3: TGCGCCAGCAGCCAAGATAAACGGAGCAAAGGGGGATATACGCAGTATTTT.

This clonotype was detected a few times. The rearrangement joins TRBV3-1 to TRBJ1-4; D ambiguous. CDR3 size: 12 residues. Between the trimmed V and J ends, which lost 0 bases and 7 bases, there was a span of 3 bases. Germline V lookup: CDR1 LGHDT, CDR2 YNNKEL (reference sequence). The CDR3 spells CASSQESEKLFF. The CDR3 DNA follows: TGTGCCAGCAGCCAAGAAAGTGAAAAACTGTTTTTT.